Sequencing of this TCR beta chain was carried out in a study of cytomegalovirus exposure and HLA in healthy donors. The donors, nominally healthy at sampling, likely had unrecorded immune exposures. A multiplex PCR was run with 60 Vbeta primers and 13 Jbeta primers. Profiled with immunoSEQ multiplex PCR; TCRdb holds only in-frame clones, not every one. The sample contains roughly 190,000 clones, 70% to 75% of which appear only once. Specimen: PBMCs. The sequence was collected from a man aged 30 to 39 in good health and CMV-seropositive.

The CDR3 DNA is TGTGCCAGCAGCTTGAGGGCAGGGGTGAACACCGGGGAGCTGTTTTTT. As protein: CASSLRAGVNTGELFF. This chain connects TRBV5-4 to TRBJ2-2, with D possibly being TRBD1 (6 bases). Trimming removed 1 base from V and 1 base from J, with 11 bases in between. CDR3 length: 16 residues. Germline CDR1 reads SGHNT; CDR2 reads YYREEE (reference sequence).